Sequencing of this T cell receptor (beta chain) was carried out in a study of blood T cell repertoires in COVID-19. Across the whole study: Samples came from the United States, Italy and Spain, spanning acute and convalescent COVID-19. PBMCs, B-cell-depleted T cells, or T cells were the source of the cDNA or gDNA that made up the material.

Produced via immunoSEQ multiplex PCR; TCRdb's table is partial and in-frame only. This table has more than 300,000 clones, about 91% appearing once. Points on this clone: The identical CDR3 is also encoded by other nucleotide sequences in the sample.

From germline, CDR1 is MNHEY and CDR2 SVGEGT. The CDR3 extends over 16 amino acids. V was pared by 0 bases and J by 1 base, with 3 bases of the junction left unmatched. The sequenced material came from peripheral blood. V gene TRBV6-2 or TRBV6-3 combines with J gene TRBJ2-3, with 8 nucleotides matching TRBD2. This TCR was recovered from a woman aged 30 to 39 with COVID-19, enrolled during active disease. CDR3 loop: CASSYSSGGGTDTQYF. The CDR3 nucleotides read TGTGCCAGCAGTTACTCGAGCGGGGGTGGCACAGATACGCAGTATTTT.